The sequence of this TCR beta chain was determined in a study of blood T cell repertoires in COVID-19. In the authors' methods: Amplifying reference gene primers gave estimates of nucleated cell counts. The protocol was immunoSEQ multiplex PCR, while the TCRdb copy is restricted to in-frame clones and leaves out a portion. V and J calls and clone size are copied from that table; D and trimming were computed from the DNA. The sample has 65,000 to 80,000 clones; roughly four fifths are singletons. The CDR3 runs 14 residues. Germline V CDR1 and CDR2: WSHSY, SAAADI. V shed 3 bases and J shed 1 base, with 9 bases lying between them.

This receptor was identified in a human donor in a cohort sampled during active COVID-19. The rearrangement links TRBV10-2 to TRBJ1-1; TRBD1 is a possible D gene (5 bases). What was sequenced was peripheral blood. The DNA for the CDR3 is TGCGCCAGCAGTGACCCGGGGGGGAACACTGAAGCTTTCTTT. Translated: CASSDPGGNTEAFF.